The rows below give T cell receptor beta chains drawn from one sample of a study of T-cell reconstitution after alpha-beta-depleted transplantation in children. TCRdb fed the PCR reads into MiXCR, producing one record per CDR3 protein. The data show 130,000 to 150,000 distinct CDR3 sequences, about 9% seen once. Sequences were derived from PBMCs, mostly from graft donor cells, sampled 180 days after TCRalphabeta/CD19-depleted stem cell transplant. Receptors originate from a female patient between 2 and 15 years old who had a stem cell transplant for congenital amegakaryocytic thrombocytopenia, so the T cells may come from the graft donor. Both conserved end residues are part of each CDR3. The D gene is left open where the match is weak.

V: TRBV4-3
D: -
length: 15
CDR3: CASSQEKGPAYEQYF

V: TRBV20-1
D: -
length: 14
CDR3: CSARTGNSNQPQHF

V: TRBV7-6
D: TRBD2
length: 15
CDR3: CASSLVLAGSIEQFF

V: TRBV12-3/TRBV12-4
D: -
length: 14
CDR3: CASGSGHRQDTQYF

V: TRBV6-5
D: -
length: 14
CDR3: CASSSPPKGTEAFF

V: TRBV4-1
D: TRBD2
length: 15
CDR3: CASSQTSGSTYEQYF

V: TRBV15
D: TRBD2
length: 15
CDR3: CATSRDPGLVFEQYF

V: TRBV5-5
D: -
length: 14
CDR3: CASSYPPVYYEQYF

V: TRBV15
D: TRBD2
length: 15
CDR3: CATVDLTSGRNIQYF

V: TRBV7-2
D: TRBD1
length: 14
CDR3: CASSPGTGVETQYF

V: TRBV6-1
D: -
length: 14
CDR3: CASRLQGNTDTQYF

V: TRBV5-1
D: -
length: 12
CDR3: CASSGYTGELFF

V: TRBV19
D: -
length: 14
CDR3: CASRKRSVDQPQHF

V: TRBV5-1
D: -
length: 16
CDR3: CASSSDRTSSYNEQFF

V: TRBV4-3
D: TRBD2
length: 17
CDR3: CASSQVGGRAGYNEQFF